The next 8 T cell receptor beta chains were all read from a single sample in a study of blood T cell repertoires in COVID-19. Generated by immunoSEQ multiplex PCR, the TCRdb table keeps only in-frame clones and is missing some. The table has around 300,000 clones, 80% to 90% seen once. Sequenced: peripheral blood. Receptors were obtained from a woman aged 70-85 years with acute or convalescent COVID-19.

The rearrangement joins TRBV20-1 to TRBJ1-1; D is possibly TRBD1 (6 bases). This CDR3 is 10 amino acids long. V was shortened by 5 bases and J by 7 bases, with 8 bases between the two germline ends. From germline, CDR1 is DFQATT and CDR2 SNEGSKA (reference sequence). The CDR3 region is CSAGQIEAFF. The CDR3 DNA is TGCAGTGCTGGACAGATTGAAGCTTTCTTT.

The chain has TRBV6-6 and TRBJ2-3, with TRBD1 matching 7 bases. The length of the CDR3 is 15 residues. Germline assignment: CDR1 MNHNY and CDR2 SVGAGI (reference sequence). Germline trimming cut 6 bases from V and 3 bases from J; bases unmatched to any gene: 9. CDR3 protein: CASSYSQGTTDTQYF. For the CDR3, the DNA is TGTGCCAGCAGCTATTCACAGGGGACGACAGATACGCAGTATTTT.

The chain links TRBV4-2 to TRBJ1-1, with D unclear. Trimming shortened V by 1 base and J by 4 bases, and 10 bases separated the two germline ends. CDR3 length: 14 amino acids. From germline, CDR1 is LGHNA and CDR2 YNFKEQ. The CDR3 region is CASSQVEGGTEAFF. Written as DNA, the CDR3 is TGTGCCAGCAGCCAAGTAGAGGGCGGCACTGAAGCTTTCTTT.

The chain links TRBV15 to TRBJ2-1; 9 nucleotides match TRBD2. The CDR3 is made up of 17 amino acids. Germline V lookup: CDR1 LNHNV, CDR2 YYDKDF (reference sequence). V lost 6 bases, J lost 7 bases, and 16 bases stayed unmatched. The CDR3 DNA sequence: TGTGCCACCAGAGTCGCCCAAGGTAGCGGGGGAGGTAATGAGCAGTTCTTC. It codes for CATRVAQGSGGGNEQFF.

The chain couples TRBV7-9 to TRBJ2-1; a possible D gene is TRBD1 (5 bases). Germline values: CDR1 SEHNR, CDR2 FQNEAQ (reference sequence). This CDR3 contains 16 residues. V was pared by 5 bases and J by 4 bases, with 18 bases between. The CDR3 sequence: CASSPDGRTRYNEQFF. CDR3 nucleotide sequence: TGTGCCAGCAGCCCAGACGGGCGGACAAGGTACAATGAGCAGTTCTTC.

The chain uses TRBV4-1 and TRBJ2-3; D gene uncertain. With 1 base removed from V and 7 bases from J, the gap between germline ends came to 9 bases. Germline-derived CDR1 and CDR2 are MGHRA and YSYEKL. The CDR3 spans 13 residues. Here the CDR3 reads CASSQGSTNTQYF. CDR3 nucleotide sequence: TGCGCCAGCAGCCAAGGGAGTACAAATACGCAGTATTTT.

The CDR3 nucleotides are TGTGCCAGCAGCCTCGGGGACACCGTGGAAGCTTTCTTT. Translated, it gives CASSLGDTVEAFF. This chain uses TRBV3-1 (or the pseudogene TRBV3-2) with TRBJ1-1; a possible D gene is TRBD1 (6 bases). V was trimmed by 4 bases and J by 8 bases, leaving 14 bases between them. CDR1 LGHDT and CDR2 YNNKEL come from the germline V gene (reference sequence). CDR3 size: 13 residues.

The J gene is TRBJ2-7, the V gene TRBV4-1, with a weak D call TRBD2 (6 bases). Germline assignment: CDR1 MGHRA and CDR2 YSYEKL. V dropped 5 bases and J dropped 3 bases, with 20 bases sitting between them. The CDR3 is made up of 16 amino acids. The CDR3 DNA sequence: TGCGCCAGCAGCTCCGGGACTCCCCCCGATTTCTACGAGCAGTACTTC. Protein product: CASSSGTPPDFYEQYF.